The 6 T cell receptor beta chains listed next were all sequenced from one sample in a study of low-dose radiotherapy and immunotherapy resistance in tumors (dated 2022 in TCRdb). The reads were generated on an Illumina HiSeq 2500. To make first-strand cDNA, Superscript III was used along with a set of TRAV- and TRBV-specific primers so that both the TCRalpha and TCRbeta chains were covered. A roughly 19-cycle PCR with Phusion amplified the TCRs, pairing a constant-region primer with the adapter that was attached to the V primers. In TCRdb, the public reads were trimmed at Q25 with fastp and aligned with MiXCR, with productive beta chains retained. Entries that share a CDR3 protein sequence are merged under the most common genes and DNA. For this sample there are about 39,000 distinct CDR3 sequences; roughly 31% appear just once. The leading ten clones occupy roughly 4% of the sample. This sample's time point label indicates: before trial treatment.

The specimen comprised PBMCs, sampled before treatment. Receptor source: a male donor with gallbladder cancer.

The chain combines TRBV12-3 or TRBV12-4 with TRBJ1-1; D uncertain. Trimming pared 7 bases from V and 0 bases from J, leaving 18 bases between. The CDR3 contains 16 residues. CDR3 DNA sequence: TGTGCCAGCACCACCCTGAGGGCGACCCTGAACACTGAAGCTTTCTTT. It translates to CASTTLRATLNTEAFF.

As to this clonotype: The likely explanation is a read error, given a far larger clone one base away. V and J are TRBV3-1 and TRBJ2-5; 9 bases are shared with TRBD2. The CDR3 spans 13 residues. Germline trimming cut 0 bases from V and 11 bases from J; bases unmatched to any gene: 4. CDR1 and CDR2 (germline): LGHDT, YNNKEL (reference sequence). The CDR3 reads CASSQDRAGGQYF. The CDR3 DNA sequence: TGTGCCAGCAGCCAAGATAGGGCGGGGGGGCAGTACTTC.

This clonotype was detected many times. The rearrangement uses TRBV28 and TRBJ2-1; 13 bases are a match to TRBD2. Germline V gives CDR1 MDHEN, CDR2 SYDVKM. The CDR3 has 15 residues. J gave up 7 bases and V 11 bases, and 11 bases lay outside the gene matches. The CDR3 here is CAGKTTSGGQNEQFF. DNA for the CDR3: TGTGCCGGGAAGACGACTAGCGGGGGGCAGAATGAGCAGTTCTTC.

This clonotype was seen ten or more times. The genes are TRBV7-2 and TRBJ2-5; TRBD2 aligns across 8 bases. The J segment lost 3 bases and the V segment lost 3 bases, leaving 0 bases of the junction unmatched. CDR1 SGHTA and CDR2 FQGNSA come from the germline V gene. The CDR3 totals 13 residues. CDR3 bases: TGTGCCAGCAGCTTGGGACTAGAAGAGACCCAGTACTTC. Its protein product is CASSLGLEETQYF.

This sequence joins TRBV9 and TRBJ2-5, with a weak D call TRBD2 (5 bases). Germline values: CDR1 SGDLS, CDR2 YYNGEE. The CDR3 spans 14 residues. V was pared by 4 bases and J by 3 bases, with 13 bases between. CDR3 in amino acids: CASSISGMEETQYF. The CDR3 DNA sequence: TGTGCCAGCAGCATCTCCGGGATGGAAGAGACCCAGTACTTC.

This chain connects TRBV6-2 or TRBV6-3 to TRBJ2-1, with 7 bases lining up with TRBD2. V gave up 6 bases and J gave up 4 bases; unmatched junction bases: 12. The germline CDR1 and CDR2 sequences are MNHEY and SVGEGT. CDR3 length equals 16 residues. CDR3 region: CASSPLSGRSYNEQFF. DNA of the CDR3: TGTGCCAGCAGCCCCCTTAGCGGGCGCTCATACAATGAGCAGTTCTTC.